These 9 T cell receptor beta chains originate from one sample sequenced in a study of OX40 agonist ivuxolimab in advanced cancers. Generated by immunoSEQ multiplex PCR, the TCRdb table keeps only in-frame clones and is missing some. The sample has about 99,000 clones, about 91% seen once. The material sequenced was CD4+ or CD8+ T cells sorted from blood, taken in a trial of the OX40 agonist ivuxolimab. These receptors came from an adult with an advanced solid tumor such as melanoma, head and neck, liver or kidney cancer.

The chain has TRBV7-2 and TRBJ1-5, with D possibly being TRBD1 (5 bases). The CDR3 extends over 15 amino acids. Germline-derived CDR1 and CDR2 are SGHTA and FQGNSA. Trimming cost V 2 bases and J 4 bases, with 12 bases left between them. CDR3 in amino acids: CASSLSISGNQPQHF. In DNA, the CDR3 is TGTGCCAGCAGCTTAAGTATATCAGGGAATCAGCCCCAGCATTTT.

J is TRBJ2-2 and V is TRBV28; 11 bases are shared with TRBD2. Germline V gene lookup returns CDR1 MDHEN and CDR2 SYDVKM. The CDR3 consists of 16 residues. The V and J ends lost 4 bases and 4 bases, in that order; junction bases with no gene match: 5. CDR3 nucleotides: TGTGCCAGCAGTTCTATAGCGGGAGGGGGCACCGGGGAGCTGTTTTTT. It yields the protein CASSSIAGGGTGELFF.

The chain employs TRBV29-1 and TRBJ2-7, with D perhaps matching TRBD1 (5 bases). Between the trimmed V and J ends, which lost 5 bases and 1 base, there was a span of 15 bases. CDR1 and CDR2 (germline): SQVTM, ANQGSEA. The length of the CDR3 is 14 residues. The CDR3 region is CSVTRQGGSYEQYF. CDR3 sequence (DNA): TGCAGCGTTACCCGGCAGGGTGGGTCCTACGAGCAGTACTTC.

The chain uses TRBV29-1 and TRBJ2-1; possibly TRBD1 for D (6 bases). Germline V gene lookup returns CDR1 SQVTM and CDR2 ANQGSEA. The CDR3 is 14 residues long. Trimming stripped 4 bases from V and 6 bases from J, with 16 bases between. The CDR3 protein is CSVGGAGAANEQFF. In DNA form, the CDR3 reads TGCAGCGTTGGAGGGGCAGGGGCCGCCAATGAGCAGTTCTTC.

V is TRBV9 and J is TRBJ2-1, with 8 nucleotides matching TRBD2. After removal of 0 bases from V and 6 bases from J, the junction contained 5 bases not matched to a gene. Germline V gene data show CDR1 as SGDLS and CDR2 as YYNGEE. CDR3 size: 15 residues. The CDR3 is CASSVVPAGVNEQFF. The DNA for the CDR3 is TGTGCCAGCAGCGTAGTTCCAGCGGGAGTCAATGAGCAGTTCTTC.

DNA of the CDR3: TGTGCCACCAGCAGAGCTCGGGGACAGGGCCATGGCTACACCTTC. This encodes CATSRARGQGHGYTF. The chain couples TRBV15 to TRBJ1-2; 9 nucleotides match TRBD1. The germline V gene encodes CDR1 LNHNV and CDR2 YYDKDF (reference sequence). This CDR3 is built from 15 residues. V lost 1 base to trimming and J lost 6 bases; unmatched junction nucleotides: 6.

The rearrangement joins TRBV19 to TRBJ2-7; D may be TRBD1 (5 bases). Between the trimmed V and J ends, which lost 3 bases and 7 bases, there was a span of 7 bases. CDR3 length: 11 amino acids. Germline CDR1 is LNHDA and CDR2 is SQIVND (reference sequence). The CDR3 DNA follows: TGTGCCAGTAGTATTAAGGGGGAGCAGTACTTC. Its translation: CASSIKGEQYF. The full variable domain, rest sourced from reference TRBV19 and TRBJ2-7, is DGGITQSPKYLFRKEGQNVTLSCEQNLNHDAMYWYRQDPGQGLRLIYYSQIVNDFQKGDIAEGYSVSREKKESFPLTVTSAQKNPTAFYLCASSIKGEQYFGPGTRLTVT.

This chain joins TRBV7-2 and TRBJ2-7; 10 bases match TRBD2. Trimming cost V 5 bases and J 3 bases; bases outside gene matches: 16. This CDR3 comprises 18 residues. The germline CDR1 and CDR2 sequences are SGHTA and FQGNSA. CDR3 DNA: TGTGCCAGCAGCAGACTAGCGGGCGGCCGGTTGGGTAGCTACGAGCAGTACTTC. This translates into CASSRLAGGRLGSYEQYF.

This clone was counted a few times. This sequence joins TRBV4-3 and TRBJ2-1; no firm D call. This CDR3 contains 14 residues. Germline CDR1 LGHNA, CDR2 YSLEER. Trimming stripped 0 bases from V and 6 bases from J, with 9 bases between. Written as DNA, the CDR3 is TGCGCCAGCAGCCAAGAGGCGTCGACCAATGAGCAGTTCTTC. Protein product: CASSQEASTNEQFF.